What follows are 21 T cell receptor beta chains derived from one specimen sequenced in a study of low-dose radiotherapy and immunotherapy resistance in tumors (dated by TCRdb to between 2021 and 2022). Taken with the paper, the label for time point translates to: after trial treatment. Read against the paper, the sample's treatment or condition label means: LDRT plus nivolumab, ipilimumab, low-dose cyclophosphamide and aspirin (RACIN trial). The sequencer listed for this sample is Illumina HiSeq 2500. First-strand cDNA was synthesized using Superscript III and a set of TRAV- and TRBV-specific primers, so that both TCRalpha and TCRbeta chains were covered. A roughly 22-cycle PCR with Phusion amplified the TCRs, pairing a constant-region primer with the adapter that was attached to the V primers. TCRdb reanalyzed the raw reads on its own, using fastp at Q25 for trimming and MiXCR for clone calling, and kept in-frame beta chains. Rows with a matching CDR3 protein are joined into one entry that keeps the most common DNA and genes. The sample table shows around 100,000 distinct CDR3 sequences, and less than 25% are seen once. Jointly, the top ten make up roughly 4% of the sample.

This sample comprised PBMCs, obtained after low-dose radiotherapy plus immunotherapy. The receptors were sampled from a male donor with prostate cancer.

The V gene is TRBV7-9, the J gene TRBJ1-1; no definite D call. Germline V gene data show CDR1 as SEHNR and CDR2 as FQNEAQ (reference sequence). The CDR3 is 14 amino acids. The V end was cut by 2 bases, the J end by 1 base, with 8 bases between. This CDR3 reads CASSLRTENTEAFF. The CDR3 DNA sequence: TGTGCCAGCAGCTTACGGACGGAGAACACTGAAGCTTTCTTT.

This clonotype was seen repeatedly, ten times or more. V gene TRBV11-2 combines with J gene TRBJ1-2; TRBD1 matches 9 bases. The germline V gene has CDR1 SGHAT and CDR2 FQNNGV. The CDR3 has 15 residues. V lost 2 bases to trimming and J lost 5 bases; unmatched junction nucleotides: 6. The CDR3 here is CASSLNRGLGYGYTF. The CDR3 nucleotides read TGTGCCAGCAGCTTAAACAGGGGGCTAGGTTATGGCTACACCTTC.

In its sample, this clonotype was seen many times. V and J are TRBV11-2 and TRBJ2-3; possibly TRBD1 or TRBD2 for D (5 bases each). The CDR3 has 16 amino acids. Germline CDR1 reads SGHAT; CDR2 reads FQNNGV. The V end was cut by 3 bases, the J end by 0 bases, with 13 bases between. DNA for the CDR3: TGTGCCAGCAGCTTGAGGGACCGACTTAGCACAGATACGCAGTATTTT. Encoded protein: CASSLRDRLSTDTQYF.

This chain connects TRBV18 to TRBJ2-2, with TRBD2 matching 12 bases. CDR3 size: 16 residues. Trimming cost V 3 bases and J 1 base; bases outside gene matches: 0. The germline V gene has CDR1 KGHSH and CDR2 LQKENI. The CDR3 protein is CASSPTSGGNTGELFF. CDR3 nucleotides: TGTGCCAGCTCACCGACTAGCGGGGGGAACACCGGGGAGCTGTTTTTT.

This clonotype was detected ten times or more. Here the CDR3 reads CASSEERRSGAADTQYF. The CDR3 DNA is TGTGCCAGCAGTGAAGAGAGAAGGAGTGGGGCCGCAGATACGCAGTATTTT. The genes are TRBV2 and TRBJ2-3, with D perhaps matching TRBD1 (5 bases). Germline CDR1 reads SNHLY; CDR2 reads FYNNEI. Between the trimmed V and J ends, which lost 1 base and 4 bases, there was a span of 18 bases. The CDR3 loop spans 17 amino acids.

This clonotype was observed many times. V usage is TRBV6-8 and J usage is TRBJ2-1; weak D call: TRBD2 (6 bases). CDR3 size: 14 residues. Trimming removed 2 bases at V and 4 bases at J, with 9 bases between. Looked up from germline, CDR1 is MNHGY and CDR2 is SAAAGT. The CDR3 loop is CASSYGGSYNEQFF. CDR3 DNA sequence: TGTGCCAGCAGTTACGGAGGGAGTTACAATGAGCAGTTCTTC.

This clonotype has ten or more counts. The chain couples TRBV19 to TRBJ1-5; TRBD1 matches at 12 bases. The CDR3 spans 18 residues. CDR1 is LNHDA, CDR2 SQIVND, per germline (reference sequence). The junction had 10 bases not matched to a gene; V was cut back by 5 bases and J by 2 bases. The DNA for the CDR3 is TGTGCCAGTAGTGGCCGGGACAGGGGGCTTAGTGGCAATCAGCCCCAGCATTTT. Residues: CASSGRDRGLSGNQPQHF.

This clonotype was recorded at least ten times. This sequence joins TRBV4-2 and TRBJ2-3, with a weak D call TRBD2 (5 bases). Trimming took 1 base from V and 3 from J, leaving 11 bases between them. Per germline, CDR1 LGHNA and CDR2 YNFKEQ. This CDR3 has 15 amino acids. The CDR3 nucleotides are TGTGCCAGCAGCCAAGTCCAAACGGGGACAGATACGCAGTATTTT. As protein: CASSQVQTGTDTQYF.

Many counts were recorded for this clonotype. This chain uses TRBV20-1 with TRBJ2-2, with TRBD1 matching over 8 bases. CDR1 and CDR2 from the germline V gene are DFQATT and SNEGSKA (reference sequence). Losses at the gene ends were 5 bases for V and 4 bases for J; bases not matched to a gene: 12. The CDR3 has 16 amino acids. The CDR3 loop reads CSAFAGRGHGTGELFF. The CDR3 DNA reads TGCAGTGCTTTCGCGGGCAGGGGGCATGGCACCGGGGAGCTGTTTTTT.

Ten or more counts support this clonotype. The CDR3 region is CSAGRPGDTQYF. DNA for the CDR3: TGCAGTGCTGGTAGGCCTGGGGATACGCAGTATTTT. The chain is built from TRBV20-1 and TRBJ2-3, with D unclear. The V end lost 5 bases, the J end lost 6 bases, and 12 bases lay between the germline ends. This CDR3 region has 12 residues. Germline-derived CDR1 and CDR2 are DFQATT and SNEGSKA (reference sequence).

This clonotype occurred many times. The chain combines TRBV7-8 with TRBJ2-1; TRBD1 matches at 7 bases. The CDR3 covers 12 residues. The J segment lost 6 bases and the V segment lost 7 bases, leaving 3 bases of the junction unmatched. The germline V gene encodes CDR1 SGHVS and CDR2 FQNEAQ. The CDR3 DNA sequence: TGTGCCAGCAACACAGGGGTCAATGAGCAGTTCTTC. This gives the protein CASNTGVNEQFF. The full variable domain, with the rest looked up from reference TRBV7-8 and TRBJ2-1, is GAGVSQSPRYKVAKRGQDVALRCDPISGHVSLFWYQQALGQGPEFLTYFQNEAQLDKSGLPSDRFFAERPEGSVSTLKIQRTQQEDSAVYLCASNTGVNEQFFGPGTRLTVL.

Ten or more counts support this clonotype. V usage is TRBV27 and J usage is TRBJ1-4; TRBD1 might be the D (5 bases). Germline values: CDR1 MNHEY, CDR2 SMNVEV (reference sequence). The CDR3 sequence is 13 residues long. The V gene lost 3 bases and the J gene lost 6 bases, with 8 bases spanning the gap. The CDR3 bases are TGTGCCAGCAGTTTCCAGGGCTATGAAAAACTGTTTTTT. This encodes CASSFQGYEKLFF.

This clonotype was recorded at least ten times. The chain recombines TRBV5-6 with TRBJ1-5, with D maybe TRBD1 (5 bases). In germline, CDR1 is SGHDT, CDR2 YYEEEE. V lost 0 bases to trimming and J lost 5 bases, with 9 bases between them. This CDR3 comprises 14 residues. The CDR3 nucleotides read TGTGCCAGCAGCTTGGGGGGCAGCGATCAGCCCCAGCATTTT. Its protein product is CASSLGGSDQPQHF.

The chain joins TRBV7-9 to TRBJ2-7; a weak D match, TRBD1 (6 bases). V lost 5 bases and J lost 2, with 19 bases in between. Germline CDR1 SEHNR, CDR2 FQNEAQ (reference sequence). The length of the CDR3 is 16 residues. The CDR3 bases are TGTGCCAGCAGCCAGCTCAGGGGTGATCGGACCTACGAGCAGTACTTC. Translated, it gives CASSQLRGDRTYEQYF.

On this clonotype: This likely stems from a read error, as it lies one base from a far larger clone. This chain joins TRBV5-3 and TRBJ2-2, with TRBD1 matching 11 bases. TRBV5-3 qualifies as an ORF whose function is uncertain. The CDR3 totals 16 residues. V shed 9 bases and J 5 bases; nucleotides not matched to a gene: 12. The CDR3 coding sequence is TGTGCCATCAGCCAAATCGGACAGGGGGCTACCGGGGAGCTGTTTTTT. It specifies CAISQIGQGATGELFF.

This clonotype appeared many times. The chain employs TRBV20-1 and TRBJ2-1; maybe TRBD2 (6 bases). CDR1 is DFQATT and CDR2 is SNEGSKA in the germline V gene (reference sequence). The CDR3 totals 15 residues. With 2 bases removed from V and 4 bases from J, the gap between germline ends came to 15 bases. As DNA, the CDR3 is TGCAGTGCTAGACCGCCGGCTAGCGCTTACAATGAGCAGTTCTTC. It translates to CSARPPASAYNEQFF.

This clonotype was recorded many times. The rearrangement uses TRBV3-1 and TRBJ2-1, with 9 bases matching TRBD2. Germline V gene lookup returns CDR1 LGHDT and CDR2 YNNKEL (reference sequence). The CDR3 consists of 17 residues. V lost 5 bases, J lost 4 bases, and 12 bases stayed unmatched. In nucleotides, the CDR3 is TGTGCCAGCAGCTCCTGGAGGCGGGGGGGCGGATACAATGAGCAGTTCTTC. Translation: CASSSWRRGGGYNEQFF.

This clonotype was seen many times. The CDR3, as DNA: TGTGCCAGCAGTGAACAGGGAAGTTATCAGCCCCAGCATTTT. Its protein product is CASSEQGSYQPQHF. The V call is TRBV2, the J call TRBJ1-5, with a weak D call TRBD1 (5 bases). The CDR3 consists of 14 residues. Germline assignment: CDR1 SNHLY and CDR2 FYNNEI. Trimming cost V 2 bases and J 5 bases, with 10 bases left between them.

This rearrangement joins TRBV9 to TRBJ2-3; D gene unclear. CDR3 length: 11 amino acids. V dropped 0 bases and J dropped 10 bases, with 6 bases sitting between them. Germline V lookup: CDR1 SGDLS, CDR2 YYNGEE. The CDR3 here is CASSVDGSQYF. DNA for the CDR3: TGTGCCAGCAGCGTAGACGGGTCGCAGTATTTT.

There are many counts of this clonotype. The rearrangement links TRBV1 to TRBJ2-2; the table gives TRBD1 as D, unverified against the DNA. TRBV1 is flagged as a pseudogene. There are 15 residues in the CDR3. The CDR3 DNA follows: TGCACCAGCAGCCCCCGGGACAAGGAAACCGGGGAGCTGTTTTTT. Translating it yields CTSSPRDKETGELFF.

The chain employs TRBV12-5 and TRBJ1-3, with TRBD1 identical over 7 bases. This CDR3 comprises 16 residues. Looked up from germline, CDR1 is LGHNT and CDR2 is FRNRAP. V lost 1 base and J lost 0; bases outside the gene matches: 3. This CDR3 reads CASGLGTGLSGNTIYF. The CDR3, as DNA: TGTGCTAGTGGTTTGGGGACAGGCCTCTCTGGAAACACCATATATTTT.